The 5 T cell receptor beta chains below come from one sample, sequenced in a study of blood T cell repertoires in COVID-19. The protocol was immunoSEQ multiplex PCR, while the TCRdb copy is restricted to in-frame clones and leaves out a portion. The sample shows over 150,000 clones, 70% to 90% of them seen only once. The sample consisted of peripheral blood. These receptor sequences come from a man over 45 with COVID-19, enrolled during active disease.

This chain uses TRBV4-1 with TRBJ2-1; TRBD2 is a possible D gene (7 bases). This CDR3 region has 20 residues. Per germline, CDR1 MGHRA and CDR2 YSYEKL. Trimming cost V 0 bases and J 12 bases, with 33 bases left between them. The CDR3 sequence is CASSQEGNLALAGADVGQFF. CDR3 DNA: TGCGCCAGCAGCCAAGAGGGGAACCTAGCTTTGGCGGGGGCCGATGTTGGGCAGTTCTTC.

The chain has TRBV7-9 and TRBJ2-7, with D possibly being TRBD1 (6 bases). The V gene lost 3 bases and the J gene lost 6 bases, with 9 bases spanning the gap. The CDR3 runs to 12 residues. CDR1 and CDR2 from the germline V gene are SEHNR and FQNEAQ (reference sequence). CDR3 nucleotides: TGTGCCAGCAGCTTGGGACAAACCGAGCAGTACTTC. It is translated as CASSLGQTEQYF.

The genes are TRBV15 and TRBJ2-7; TRBD2 agrees at 8 bases. The CDR3 is made up of 14 amino acids. In germline, CDR1 is LNHNV, CDR2 YYDKDF (reference sequence). With 0 bases clipped from V and 4 bases from J, the junction kept 2 bases outside the gene matches. CDR3 sequence (DNA): TGTGCCACCAGCAGAGATCGGGAGGGATACGAGCAGTACTTC. This sequence encodes CATSRDREGYEQYF.

CDR3 sequence: CASSAPAGGSADTQYF. DNA of the CDR3: TGTGCCAGCAGTGCCCCAGCGGGAGGGAGTGCAGATACGCAGTATTTT. The V call is TRBV2, the J call TRBJ2-3; 10 nucleotides agree with TRBD2. V lost 4 bases, J lost 4 bases, and 8 bases stayed unmatched. Germline V gene data show CDR1 as SNHLY and CDR2 as FYNNEI. This CDR3 has 16 residues. The full variable domain, its missing parts supplied by reference TRBV2 and TRBJ2-3, is EPEVTQTPSHQVTQMGQEVILRCVPISNHLYFYWYRQILGQKVEFLVSFYNNEISEKSEIFDDQFSVERPDGSNFTLKIRSTKLEDSAMYFCASSAPAGGSADTQYFGPGTRLTVL.

The chain employs TRBV5-1 and TRBJ1-1; tentative D call: TRBD1 (5 bases). In germline, CDR1 is SGHRS, CDR2 YFSETQ. Trimming pared 0 bases from V and 1 base from J, leaving 13 bases between. CDR3 length: 16 amino acids. Here the CDR3 reads CASSLVSPQGNTEAFF. DNA of the CDR3: TGCGCCAGCAGCTTGGTTTCCCCCCAGGGGAACACTGAAGCTTTCTTT.